These 5 T cell receptor beta chains originate from one sample sequenced in a study of identical twins. MiXCR, run by TCRdb on the 5' RACE reads, gives a single entry per CDR3 protein. The sample contains fewer than 800,000 distinct CDR3 sequences, around 7.4% of which appear only once. The sample was also reused in another study, on yellow fever vaccine responses in identical twins.

Sequenced material: PBMCs. These receptors all come from a woman between 18 and 29 years old in good health.

There are many counts of this clonotype. The chain joins TRBV7-8 to TRBJ2-5; TRBD1 matches 10 bases. This CDR3 contains 15 residues. J gave up 2 bases and V 3 bases, and 3 bases lay outside the gene matches. CDR1 SGHVS and CDR2 FQNEAQ come from the germline V gene. In nucleotides, the CDR3 is TGTGCCAGCAGCTTCCGGGACAGGGGACAAGAGACCCAGTACTTC. It encodes CASSFRDRGQETQYF.

This clonotype was found a few times. DNA for the CDR3: TGTGCCAGCAGCTTAGACCTGACTGGAACGAACACCGGGGAGCTGTTTTTT. Its protein product is CASSLDLTGTNTGELFF. This chain links TRBV11-3 with TRBJ2-2; D gene unclear. Deletions cut 0 bases from V and 0 bases from J, with 11 bases between. Germline V gene lookup returns CDR1 SGHNT and CDR2 YENEEA. This CDR3 has 17 amino acids.

This clonotype was seen repeatedly, ten times or more. The J gene is TRBJ2-1, the V gene TRBV11-2; D is unclear. Per germline, CDR1 SGHAT and CDR2 FQNNGV. CDR3 length: 13 amino acids. V lost 6 bases to trimming and J lost 0 bases, with 6 bases between them. CDR3 bases: TGTGCCAGCAGGCTAAGCTCCTACAATGAGCAGTTCTTC. It specifies CASRLSSYNEQFF.

This clonotype was seen many times. The chain uses TRBV7-2 and TRBJ2-3; TRBD2 aligns across 8 bases. The CDR3 length is 15 residues. Germline lookup yields CDR1 SGHTA and CDR2 FQGNSA. With V trimmed by 2 bases and J by 3 bases, 4 bases remained unmatched. The CDR3 sequence: CASSLMGLVTDTQYF. CDR3 coding DNA: TGTGCCAGCAGCTTAATGGGACTAGTGACAGATACGCAGTATTTT.

This clonotype was seen more than once but under ten times. CDR3 region: CSAPREVTEQFF. In nucleotides, the CDR3 is TGCAGTGCTCCCCGGGAGGTTACTGAGCAGTTCTTC. This chain connects TRBV20-1 to TRBJ2-1, with 7 bases lining up with TRBD2. The CDR3 is 12 residues long. Germline values: CDR1 DFQATT, CDR2 SNEGSKA (reference sequence). The ends lost 5 bases at V and 9 bases at J; junction bases unmatched: 7.